Presented here are 21 T cell receptor beta chains from one specimen sequenced in a study of graft-versus-host responses after intestinal transplantation (dated by TCRdb to the early 2020s). This specimen's time point label, per the study, means: cells obtained before transplantation from donor or recipient. Library construction relied on the immunoSEQ multiplex PCR assay. TCRdb carries this immuneACCESS record with in-frame sequences only. Its versions omit some clonotypes, under half of them owing to an unresolved V gene in the studies checked, with the rest unexplained. The sample profile shows about 6,800 clones; about 24% of them were found once. About 4.2% of the sample is taken by the ten largest. This material consisted of alloreactive CD4+ T cells from a mixed lymphocyte reaction culture, taken before intestinal transplant. The sample's cell subset or site label, decoded: CFSE-low proliferating T cells sorted from approximately six-day pre-transplant mixed lymphocyte reaction (GvH or HvG direction). The origin of the receptors is a human patient who received an intestinal transplant.

The genes are TRBV6-6 and TRBJ1-1, with D possibly being TRBD1 (5 bases). Trimming left V 4 bases short and J 1 base short, with 10 bases between. The CDR3 is made up of 14 amino acids. The germline gives CDR1 MNHNY, CDR2 SVGAGI (reference sequence). CDR3 nucleotides: TGTGCCAGCAGTTTGACAGAGAAGAACACTGAAGCTTTCTTT. As protein: CASSLTEKNTEAFF.

This clone was seen only a few times. The V call is TRBV18, the J call TRBJ2-1; 7 bases line up with TRBD1. Germline V gene sequence: CDR1 KGHSH, CDR2 LQKENI. The CDR3 runs to 16 residues. With V trimmed by 2 bases and J by 3 bases, 7 bases remained unmatched. The CDR3 protein is CASSPSRGSNYNEQFF. In DNA, the CDR3 is TGTGCCAGCTCACCAAGCAGGGGGTCAAACTACAATGAGCAGTTCTTC.

The chain recombines TRBV6-5 with TRBJ1-4, with D uncertain. V shed 5 bases and J shed 3 bases, with 10 bases lying between them. The germline gives CDR1 MNHEY, CDR2 SVGAGI. The CDR3 has 14 amino acids. CDR3: CASSKTVSNEKLFF. The DNA for the CDR3 is TGTGCCAGCAGTAAAACGGTTTCTAATGAAAAACTGTTTTTT.

This clone was counted between two and nine times. The rearrangement joins TRBV6-6 to TRBJ1-2, with D tentatively TRBD1 (5 bases). In germline, CDR1 is MNHNY, CDR2 SVGAGI (reference sequence). The V gene lost 2 bases and the J gene lost 4 bases, with 5 bases spanning the gap. There are 12 residues in the CDR3. CDR3 in amino acids: CASSYDSYGYTF. The CDR3 bases are TGTGCCAGCAGTTACGACAGCTATGGCTACACCTTC.

The gene calls are TRBV4-2 and TRBJ2-1, with 8 bases matching TRBD2. This CDR3 is 17 amino acids long. After removal of 1 base from V and 2 bases from J, the junction contained 7 bases not matched to a gene. Germline V lookup: CDR1 LGHNA, CDR2 YNFKEQ. DNA for the CDR3: TGTGCCAGCAGCCAAGGAGAGGCGGGAGGCCCCTACAATGAGCAGTTCTTC. This sequence encodes CASSQGEAGGPYNEQFF.

The V gene is TRBV7-8, the J gene TRBJ1-5; D gene uncertain. V was cut by 2 bases and J by 4 bases, with 9 bases left in between. This CDR3 spans 14 amino acids. The germline CDR1 and CDR2 sequences are SGHVS and FQNEAQ. The CDR3 is CASSLNGLNQPQHF. DNA of the CDR3: TGTGCCAGCAGCTTAAACGGCTTAAATCAGCCCCAGCATTTT.

The chain combines TRBV28 with TRBJ2-7; TRBD2 matches at 8 bases. Trimming cost V 11 bases and J 2 bases; bases outside gene matches: 8. CDR3 length: 13 residues. Germline-derived CDR1 and CDR2 are MDHEN and SYDVKM. DNA of the CDR3: TGTGCCGTCGAACGGGGGGGCCCCTACGAGCAGTACTTC. It yields the protein CAVERGGPYEQYF.

The chain combines TRBV19 with TRBJ2-1; TRBD2 aligns across 8 bases. J lost 8 bases, V lost 7 bases, and 7 bases had no gene match. The germline V gene encodes CDR1 LNHDA and CDR2 SQIVND (reference sequence). The CDR3 extends over 13 amino acids. CDR3: CASNAGGIDEQFF. The DNA for the CDR3 is TGTGCCAGTAATGCGGGAGGAATTGATGAGCAGTTCTTC. The full variable domain, with the rest looked up from reference TRBV19 and TRBJ2-1, is DGGITQSPKYLFRKEGQNVTLSCEQNLNHDAMYWYRQDPGQGLRLIYYSQIVNDFQKGDIAEGYSVSREKKESFPLTVTSAQKNPTAFYLCASNAGGIDEQFFGPGTRLTVL.

There are a few counts of this clone. In nucleotides, the CDR3 is TGTGCCAGCAGCCAACTTCAATTCTACGAGCAGTACTTC. Translated: CASSQLQFYEQYF. V is TRBV5-4 and J is TRBJ2-7; D remains unclear. V was trimmed by 4 bases and J by 3 bases, leaving 11 bases between them. Germline V CDR1 and CDR2: SGHNT, YYREEE (reference sequence). This CDR3 contains 13 residues.

This clone was picked up a small number of times. The gene calls are TRBV5-1 and TRBJ2-7, with TRBD1 matching 8 bases. V lost 3 bases, J lost 7 bases, and 6 bases stayed unmatched. Germline V CDR1 and CDR2: SGHRS, YFSETQ. The CDR3 sequence is 13 residues long. Written as DNA, the CDR3 is TGCGCCAGCAGCTGGATGGACAGGGCGGAGCAGTACTTC. It specifies CASSWMDRAEQYF.

This clone qualifies as medium-sized. This chain joins TRBV7-3 and TRBJ2-5; D is undetermined. In germline, CDR1 is SGHTA, CDR2 FQGTGA. The CDR3 consists of 14 residues. V was clipped by 3 bases and J by 5 bases, with 13 bases between them. The CDR3 here is CASSFGHDGETQYF. The CDR3 bases are TGTGCCAGCAGCTTTGGTCACGACGGGGAGACCCAGTACTTC. The entire variable domain, with the rest obtained from reference TRBV7-3 and TRBJ2-5, is as follows: GAGVSQTPSNKVTEKGKYVELRCDPISGHTALYWYRQSLGQGPEFLIYFQGTGAADDSGLPNDRFFAVRPEGSVSTLKIQRTERGDSAVYLCASSFGHDGETQYFGPGTRLLVL.

Judged by abundance, this clone is medium-sized. The V gene is TRBV7-9, the J gene TRBJ2-6; no definite D call. CDR3 length equals 13 residues. V lost 3 bases and J lost 4, with 4 bases in between. Per the germline V gene, CDR1 is SEHNR and CDR2 is FQNEAQ (reference sequence). CDR3: CASSFSGANVLTF. The CDR3 nucleotides are TGTGCCAGCAGCTTTTCGGGGGCCAACGTCCTGACTTTC.

This clone was found a few times. The CDR3 protein is CASSATPGYEQYF. The CDR3 coding sequence is TGTGCCAGCAGCGCCACCCCAGGGTACGAGCAGTACTTC. The chain joins TRBV7-3 to TRBJ2-7, with a weak D call TRBD1 (5 bases). The CDR3 spans 13 residues. Trimming took off 5 bases at V and 4 bases at J, with 12 bases between the two ends. CDR1 and CDR2 (germline): SGHTA, FQGTGA.

In the case of this clone: The junction differs from germline at one of its ends, possibly a read error. The chain recombines TRBV30 with TRBJ1-2; D is undetermined. Germline CDR1 reads GTSNPN; CDR2 reads SVGIG (reference sequence). This CDR3 is 13 amino acids long. CDR3 coding DNA: TGTGCCTGGAGTGTCCCGAGATTCTATGGCCACACCTTC. This gives the protein CAWSVPRFYGHTF.

The genes are TRBV18 and TRBJ1-6; no firm D call. Trimming pared 1 base from V and 7 bases from J, leaving 11 bases between. Germline-derived CDR1 and CDR2 are KGHSH and LQKENI. This CDR3 comprises 15 residues. The CDR3 coding sequence is TGTGCCAGCTCACCACAGGTGGGGAAAAATTCACCCCTCCACTTT. Amino acids: CASSPQVGKNSPLHF. The full variable domain, with the rest looked up from reference TRBV18 and TRBJ1-6, is NAGVMQNPRHLVRRRGQEARLRCSPMKGHSHVYWYRQLPEEGLKFMVYLQKENIIDESGMPKERFSAEFPKEGPSILRIQQVVRGDSAAYFCASSPQVGKNSPLHFGNGTRLTVT.

The chain has TRBV18 and TRBJ2-1; possible D gene TRBD1, 5 bases. This CDR3 region has 14 residues. Germline V gives CDR1 KGHSH, CDR2 LQKENI. V shed 3 bases and J shed 7 bases, with 13 bases lying between them. CDR3 nucleotide sequence: TGTGCCAGCTCACCCATCGTGGGGCCAAATGAGCAGTTCTTC. Translated, it gives CASSPIVGPNEQFF.

Within the sample, this clone is medium-sized. The V gene is TRBV4-1, the J gene TRBJ1-2; no clear D. From germline, CDR1 is MGHRA and CDR2 YSYEKL. The ends were cut back, 3 bases at V and 6 bases at J, with 17 bases in the middle. The CDR3 has 15 residues. The chain's CDR3 is CASSHPWGGSDGYTF. CDR3 in DNA: TGCGCCAGCAGCCATCCCTGGGGAGGGAGTGATGGCTACACCTTC.

The V call is TRBV6-6, the J call TRBJ2-5; D remains ambiguous. With the DNA end fitting TRBJ2-7 better, the J assignment may be wrong. The CDR3 spans 14 residues. Germline V CDR1 and CDR2: MNHNY, SVGAGI (reference sequence). The CDR3 DNA reads TGTGCCAGCAGTTACCGCGAGGCCCCCTACGAGCAGTACTTC. Its translation is CASSYREAPYEQYF.

This clone has just a few counts. As DNA, the CDR3 is TGTGCCAGCAGAAAGGAGTGGCAGCCCCAGCATTTT. It is translated as CASRKEWQPQHF. The J gene is TRBJ1-5, the V gene TRBV6-9; D gene uncertain. The CDR3 consists of 12 residues. Trimming removed 6 bases from V and 7 bases from J, with 10 bases in between. Germline CDR1 and CDR2: MNHGY and SVAAGI.

A few counts support this clone. The rearrangement links TRBV2 to TRBJ2-7, with 7 bases that match TRBD1. The germline V gene encodes CDR1 SNHLY and CDR2 FYNNEI. This CDR3 comprises 14 residues. V was clipped by 4 bases and J by 5 bases; unmatched bases: 8. CDR3 DNA: TGTGCCAGCAGTGCTCGAGGGGGCGCGAACGAGCAGTACTTC. This codes for CASSARGGANEQYF.

This clone was recorded a few times. Here the CDR3 reads CASSPLDRGSNTEAFF. In DNA form, the CDR3 reads TGTGCCAGCAGCCCTCTGGACAGGGGATCGAACACTGAAGCTTTCTTT. The chain employs TRBV4-2 and TRBJ1-1, with 9 nucleotides matching TRBD1. The J segment lost 1 base and the V segment lost 4 bases, leaving 7 bases of the junction unmatched. This CDR3 region has 16 residues. Germline CDR1 and CDR2: LGHNA and YNFKEQ.